This TCR beta chain was identified in a study of neoadjuvant nivolumab and ipilimumab in lung cancer. At the level of the study: Nivolumab 3 mg/kg was given days 1, 15 and 29, plus ipilimumab 1 mg/kg day 1 in combination.

The study's findings and limits: Compared with tumor-adjacent uninvolved lung, resected tumors showed greater richness and clonality. TCR clonality did not significantly correlate with pathologic tumor regression. Only two of four nivolumab-treated tumors gained richness and clonality by surgery.

Deletions cut 0 bases from V and 4 bases from J, with 13 bases between. CDR1 GTSNPN and CDR2 SVGIG come from the germline V gene (reference sequence). There are 14 residues in the CDR3. Points on this clone: The target antigen is unknown.

Assay: immunoSEQ multiplex PCR; the TCRdb copy retains only in-frame clones and omits some. The sample holds about 9,000 clones; roughly 77% are singletons and the top ten take about 3.4%. V is TRBV30 and J is TRBJ2-7; D is possibly TRBD1 (6 bases). The sequencing here drew on tumor tissue, taken after neoadjuvant nivolumab, alone or with ipilimumab, at or shortly before surgery. The clonotype was recovered from an adult with non-small cell lung cancer. In DNA, the CDR3 is TGTGCCTGGAGTGTCAGGGGACGAATTTACGAGCAGTACTTC. This codes for CAWSVRGRIYEQYF.